The 29 T cell receptor beta chains given below trace back to one sample, sequenced in a study of T cells in Graves' hyperthyroidism and ophthalmopathy. Amplified TCR beta CDR3 regions came from RNA transcripts. The TCR CDR3 first-round RT-PCR relied on the HTBI primer set. Each CDR3 protein is one row after TCRdb ran MiXCR on the multiplex PCR reads. The sample has nearly 600,000 distinct CDR3 sequences, approximately 15% seen once; the top ten hold roughly 7%. The sample taken for sequencing was blood. These receptors came from a woman in her late teens or twenties with Graves' ophthalmopathy.

The sample holds many counts of this clonotype. V gene TRBV27 combines with J gene TRBJ2-3; a possible D gene is TRBD2 (6 bases). V gave up 4 bases and J gave up 13 bases, with 21 bases separating them. From germline, CDR1 is MNHEY and CDR2 SMNVEV (reference sequence). The CDR3 spans 14 residues. In DNA, the CDR3 is TGTGCCAGCAGTTACCCGGGACTCGCGCCCAAGAAGTATTTT. It yields the protein CASSYPGLAPKKYF.

This clonotype was observed many times. V is TRBV2 and J is TRBJ2-5; 8 bases are shared with TRBD1. CDR1 and CDR2 from the germline V gene are SNHLY and FYNNEI. The ends lost 5 bases at V and 5 bases at J; junction bases unmatched: 4. The CDR3 contains 13 residues. In DNA, the CDR3 is TGTGCCAGCAGTACGACAGGGGAGGAGACCCAGTACTTC. Its translation: CASSTTGEETQYF.

This clonotype was picked up a small number of times. The chain recombines TRBV3-1 with TRBJ2-1, with D tentatively TRBD2 (5 bases). Trimming shortened V by 0 bases and J by 4 bases, and 13 bases separated the two germline ends. This CDR3 comprises 16 residues. CDR1 and CDR2 (germline): LGHDT, YNNKEL (reference sequence). The CDR3, as DNA: TGTGCCAGCAGCCAAGATATCGCTAGCAGATACAATGAGCAGTTCTTC. Encoded protein: CASSQDIASRYNEQFF.

This clonotype was observed a handful of times. V gene TRBV5-1 combines with J gene TRBJ1-5; D is possibly TRBD1 (5 bases). V dropped 4 bases and J dropped 0 bases, with 17 bases sitting between them. CDR1 SGHRS and CDR2 YFSETQ come from the germline V gene. The CDR3 totals 17 residues. The CDR3 sequence: CASSPASGHYSNQPQHF. The CDR3 bases are TGCGCCAGCAGCCCCGCTTCCGGACATTATAGCAATCAGCCCCAGCATTTT.

This clonotype showed up just a few times. The chain couples TRBV12-3 or TRBV12-4 to TRBJ2-1, with 10 bases fitting TRBD2. J was trimmed by 13 bases and V by 2 bases; bases with no gene match: 20. This CDR3 has 18 amino acids. The CDR3 reads CASSLIAPGLAPGLLQFF. For the CDR3, the DNA is TGTGCCAGCAGTTTAATTGCCCCGGGACTAGCGCCCGGTCTCCTTCAGTTCTTC.

This clonotype was recorded a few times. A much more abundant neighbour one base away suggests this may be a read error. The V gene is TRBV12-3 or TRBV12-4, the J gene TRBJ2-1, with a possible D match to TRBD2 (6 bases). This CDR3 region has 16 residues. V shed 5 bases and J shed 3 bases, with 17 bases lying between them. The CDR3 nucleotides are TGTGCCAGCAGTCCCCCCCGGGCGGGGAACTACAATGAGCAGTTCTTC. Protein: CASSPPRAGNYNEQFF.

The V call is TRBV4-3, the J call TRBJ2-5; the D is unclear. CDR3 length equals 15 residues. CDR1 LGHNA and CDR2 YSLEER come from the germline V gene. V was cut by 0 bases and J by 1 base, with 9 bases left in between. The DNA of the CDR3 is TGCGCCAGCAGCCAAGATGGTGGATTCCAAGAGACCCAGTACTTC. It yields the protein CASSQDGGFQETQYF.

The table lists this clonotype with a few counts. The genes are TRBV7-6 and TRBJ2-1; no firm D call. Looked up from germline, CDR1 is SGHVS and CDR2 is FNYEAQ. Deletions cut 5 bases from V and 6 bases from J, with 17 bases between. CDR3 length equals 15 residues. CDR3 loop: CASSRTQVYGNEQFF. The CDR3 nucleotides read TGTGCCAGCAGCCGGACCCAGGTTTATGGCAATGAGCAGTTCTTC.

At least ten counts were recorded for this clonotype. The rearrangement links TRBV30 to TRBJ2-1; D is possibly TRBD2 (5 bases). The germline V gene encodes CDR1 GTSNPN and CDR2 SVGIG (reference sequence). The V end lost 3 bases, the J end lost 9 bases, and 12 bases lay between the germline ends. The CDR3 covers 12 residues. This CDR3 reads CAWRELAGEQFF. The DNA of the CDR3 is TGTGCCTGGAGAGAACTCGCGGGTGAGCAGTTCTTC. The entire variable domain, with the rest obtained from reference TRBV30 and TRBJ2-1, is as follows: SQTIHQWPATLVQPVGSPLSLECTVEGTSNPNLYWYRQAAGRGLQLLFYSVGIGQISSEVPQNLSASRPQDRQFILSSKKLLLSDSGFYLCAWRELAGEQFFGPGTRLTVL.

The gene calls are TRBV4-1 and TRBJ2-7; 10 positions match TRBD1. Germline trimming cut 1 base from V and 4 bases from J; bases unmatched to any gene: 16. The CDR3 is made up of 19 amino acids. Germline assignment: CDR1 MGHRA and CDR2 YSYEKL. The CDR3 coding sequence is TGCGCCAGCAGCCAAGGCAACCGCCGGGGACAGGGGCGTCGGTACGAGCAGTACTTC. This gives the protein CASSQGNRRGQGRRYEQYF.

Many counts were recorded for this clonotype. J is TRBJ2-3 and V is TRBV24-1; 12 nucleotides align to TRBD1. Trimming at V came to 7 bases and at J to 0 bases, leaving 16 bases not matched to a gene. This CDR3 has 20 amino acids. Germline CDR1 reads KGHDR; CDR2 reads SFDVKD. CDR3 bases: TGTGCCACCAGGAGAGGGACAGGGGGCATTAGCGGAGTTAGCACAGATACGCAGTATTTT. Translating it yields CATRRGTGGISGVSTDTQYF.

This clonotype was picked up many times. V and J are TRBV7-9 and TRBJ1-5; D perhaps matches TRBD1 (5 bases). The CDR3 loop spans 14 amino acids. Trimming took 5 bases from V and 0 from J, leaving 8 bases between them. Per the germline V gene, CDR1 is SEHNR and CDR2 is FQNEAQ (reference sequence). CDR3 DNA: TGTGCCAGCAGCGGCGGGGGTAGCAATCAGCCCCAGCATTTT. It translates to CASSGGGSNQPQHF.

The V and J genes are TRBV7-2 and TRBJ1-3; the D is unclear. The germline V gene encodes CDR1 SGHTA and CDR2 FQGNSA. Trimming shortened V by 1 base and J by 5 bases, and 12 bases separated the two germline ends. The length of the CDR3 is 15 residues. This CDR3 reads CASSLVSQTRNTIYF. The CDR3 DNA reads TGTGCCAGCAGCTTAGTGTCCCAAACCCGAAACACCATATATTTT.

This clonotype was picked up many times. The rearrangement links TRBV12-3 or TRBV12-4 to TRBJ2-3; 9 bases are shared with TRBD2. The CDR3 has 17 residues. Trimming at V came to 3 bases and at J to 4 bases, leaving 11 bases not matched to a gene. CDR3 bases: TGTGCCAGCAGTTTTTACTTGGCGGGAGGGTCCGCAGATACGCAGTATTTT. The encoded protein is CASSFYLAGGSADTQYF.

The table lists this clonotype with many counts. The CDR3 DNA sequence: TGCAGTGCCGCTGGGACAGCCTCCTACGAGCAGTACTTC. Translation: CSAAGTASYEQYF. The chain has TRBV20-1 and TRBJ2-7; 7 bases map to TRBD1. Germline values: CDR1 DFQATT, CDR2 SNEGSKA (reference sequence). The CDR3 runs to 13 residues. The trim removed 6 bases at V and 0 bases at J, leaving 5 bases unmatched.

At least ten counts were recorded for this clonotype. The chain carries TRBV28 and TRBJ1-2; the D gene is possibly TRBD1 (5 bases). The length of the CDR3 is 14 residues. Trimming cost V 5 bases and J 4 bases, with 14 bases left between them. The germline V gene encodes CDR1 MDHEN and CDR2 SYDVKM. In DNA, the CDR3 is TGTGCCAGCAGTCCCAACGGACAAGCCTATGGCTACACCTTC. Its protein is CASSPNGQAYGYTF.

This clonotype has at least ten counts. CDR3 in amino acids: CASSSGLADAQETQYF. The DNA of the CDR3 is TGTGCCAGCAGCTCGGGACTAGCGGACGCCCAAGAGACCCAGTACTTC. This sequence joins TRBV11-3 and TRBJ2-5; 11 positions agree with TRBD2. Germline V lookup: CDR1 SGHNT, CDR2 YENEEA. V shed 4 bases, J shed 1 base, and the junction held 5 bases outside the gene matches. This CDR3 is 16 amino acids long.

J is TRBJ2-3 and V is TRBV20-1; 11 bases are a match to TRBD2. This CDR3 is built from 17 residues. Per the germline V gene, CDR1 is DFQATT and CDR2 is SNEGSKA (reference sequence). V shed 3 bases, J shed 2 bases, and the junction held 10 bases outside the gene matches. Here the CDR3 reads CSASPGTSGSYTDTQYF. The CDR3 region has the DNA TGCAGTGCTAGTCCCGGGACTAGCGGATCCTACACAGATACGCAGTATTTT.

This clonotype occurred many times. The chain recombines TRBV30 with TRBJ1-1; TRBD1 matches at 9 bases. The CDR3 sequence is 13 residues long. Germline-derived CDR1 and CDR2 are GTSNPN and SVGIG (reference sequence). V lost 4 bases, J lost 4 bases, and 4 bases stayed unmatched. The CDR3 loop reads CAWNPTGGTEAFF. The CDR3 DNA follows: TGTGCCTGGAATCCGACAGGGGGCACTGAAGCTTTCTTT.

Of note for this clonotype: A much bigger clone sits one base away, suggesting this may be a read error. The chain uses TRBV30 and TRBJ2-5; a possible D gene is TRBD2 (5 bases). The CDR3 length is 12 residues. Germline V gene sequence: CDR1 GTSNPN, CDR2 SVGIG (reference sequence). V shed 4 bases and J shed 7 bases, with 13 bases lying between them. DNA for the CDR3: TGTGCCTGGATCGGGTTAGGAGGGACCCAGTACTTC. Protein: CAWIGLGGTQYF.

This clonotype showed up many times. The V call is TRBV20-1, the J call TRBJ2-1, with 8 bases matching TRBD2. The CDR3 sequence is 14 residues long. Germline CDR1 DFQATT, CDR2 SNEGSKA (reference sequence). With 0 bases clipped from V and 6 bases from J, the junction kept 4 bases outside the gene matches. The CDR3 protein is CSARDHGGGNEQFF. In DNA, the CDR3 is TGCAGTGCTAGAGACCACGGGGGGGGCAATGAGCAGTTCTTC.

This clonotype has ten or more counts. The chain links TRBV9 to TRBJ2-5; TRBD2 matches 9 bases. Germline CDR1 and CDR2: SGDLS and YYNGEE. V shed 2 bases, J shed 9 bases, and the junction held 11 bases outside the gene matches. The CDR3 runs 15 residues. CDR3 DNA sequence: TGTGCCAGCAGCGTCGTCCCTAGCGGGACGCCCCCCCAGTACTTC. Its translation is CASSVVPSGTPPQYF. The full variable domain, completed using reference TRBV9 and TRBJ2-5, is DSGVTQTPKHLITATGQRVTLRCSPRSGDLSVYWYQQSLDQGLQFLIQYYNGEERAKGNILERFSAQQFPDLHSELNLSSLELGDSALYFCASSVVPSGTPPQYFGPGTRLLVL.

There are a few counts of this clonotype. The chain carries TRBV20-1 and TRBJ2-2, with no clear D. Trimming took off 3 bases at V and 5 bases at J, with 16 bases between the two ends. Looked up from germline, CDR1 is DFQATT and CDR2 is SNEGSKA (reference sequence). CDR3 length: 15 amino acids. The CDR3 is CSASSAAMGTGELFF. For the CDR3, the DNA is TGCAGTGCTAGCTCGGCGGCAATGGGAACCGGGGAGCTGTTTTTT.

The chain employs TRBV11-2 and TRBJ2-3, with 9 nucleotides matching TRBD2. This CDR3 is built from 15 residues. The germline gives CDR1 SGHAT, CDR2 FQNNGV. The trim removed 4 bases at V and 6 bases at J, leaving 8 bases unmatched. The CDR3 region is CASSSGGGGGDTQYF. CDR3 DNA: TGTGCCAGCAGCTCGGGGGGCGGGGGGGGGGATACGCAGTATTTT.

The chain joins TRBV19 to TRBJ1-4; no firm D call. Germline CDR1 and CDR2: LNHDA and SQIVND (reference sequence). This CDR3 spans 17 amino acids. V was cut by 3 bases and J by 7 bases, with 21 bases left in between. DNA for the CDR3: TGTGCCAGTAGTATGGGCCTCAGGACGCCGGGGAGTGAAAAACTGTTTTTT. Its protein product is CASSMGLRTPGSEKLFF.

This clonotype was detected many times. V is TRBV7-2 and J is TRBJ2-7; TRBD2 agrees at 7 bases. CDR3 size: 14 residues. Germline lookup yields CDR1 SGHTA and CDR2 FQGNSA. Unmatched junction bases numbered 5, after V lost 2 bases and J lost 4 bases. CDR3 sequence: CASSLKGGSYEQYF. The CDR3 DNA reads as TGTGCCAGCAGCTTAAAGGGCGGGAGTTACGAGCAGTACTTC.

This clonotype was seen repeatedly, ten times or more. The chain carries TRBV20-1 and TRBJ2-7; a weak D match, TRBD1 (6 bases). Germline CDR1 is DFQATT and CDR2 is SNEGSKA (reference sequence). V was trimmed by 0 bases and J by 6 bases, leaving 15 bases between them. This CDR3 region has 14 residues. Here the CDR3 reads CSARDSRGPLEQYF. The CDR3 coding sequence is TGCAGTGCTAGAGATTCCAGGGGCCCACTCGAGCAGTACTTC.

At least ten counts were recorded for this clonotype. The CDR3 sequence: CASRIGTANQPQHF. CDR3 nucleotides: TGTGCCAGCAGGATTGGGACAGCCAATCAGCCCCAGCATTTT. This chain joins TRBV28 and TRBJ1-5; TRBD1 aligns across 7 bases. After removal of 6 bases from V and 3 bases from J, the junction contained 5 bases not matched to a gene. There are 14 residues in the CDR3. Germline values: CDR1 MDHEN, CDR2 SYDVKM.

This clonotype appeared once. The junction departs from the called germline gene at one end, perhaps through a read error. The rearrangement links TRBV4-1 to TRBJ2-7; 9 positions agree with TRBD1. This CDR3 is 14 amino acids long. Germline V lookup: CDR1 MGHRA, CDR2 YSYEKL. The CDR3 protein is CASSQAPDRGEQHF. Here the CDR3 DNA reads TGCGCCAGCAGCCAAGCCCCGGACAGGGGCGAGCAGCACTTC.